Presented here are 26 T cell receptor beta chains from one specimen sequenced in a study of T cells after yellow fever vaccination. TCRdb re-derived calls from the 5' RACE reads in MiXCR, one entry per CDR3 protein. This sample yields some 420,000 distinct CDR3 sequences, of which approximately 19% are seen a single time; 18% belongs to the top ten. The specimen was PBMCs, collected before the yellow fever booster vaccination. Receptors originate from a man aged 18 to 30 who received the YFV17D yellow fever vaccine.

This clonotype showed up just a few times. The rearrangement links TRBV7-9 to TRBJ1-1; a possible D gene is TRBD1 (5 bases). The CDR3 has 16 residues. Per germline, CDR1 SEHNR and CDR2 FQNEAQ (reference sequence). Trimming stripped 4 bases from V and 1 base from J, with 16 bases between. CDR3 amino acids: CASSSGKPTANTEAFF. Here the CDR3 DNA reads TGTGCCAGCAGCTCAGGGAAGCCGACAGCGAACACTGAAGCTTTCTTT.

In the case of this clonotype: A read error may be the cause here, since a much bigger clone is one base away. The chain combines TRBV4-1 with TRBJ2-7; either TRBD1 or TRBD2 may supply D (5 bases each). The germline V gene has CDR1 MGHRA and CDR2 YSYEKL. Trimming pared 8 bases from V and 7 bases from J, leaving 12 bases between. The CDR3 length is 11 residues. CDR3 region: CASCLEGEQYF. The CDR3, as DNA: TGCGCCAGCTGCCTTGAGGGGGAGCAGTACTTC.

This clonotype was detected only a few times. The chain is built from TRBV30 and TRBJ1-2; a possible D gene is TRBD1 (5 bases). The CDR3 sequence is 12 residues long. Trimming stripped 3 bases from V and 4 bases from J, with 9 bases between. CDR1 and CDR2 from the germline V gene are GTSNPN and SVGIG (reference sequence). The CDR3 DNA follows: TGTGCCTGGAGCGGGGGGTCCTATGGCTACACCTTC. Protein product: CAWSGGSYGYTF.

The chain employs TRBV4-3 and TRBJ1-1; the D is unclear. CDR1 is LGHNA and CDR2 is YSLEER in the germline V gene. This CDR3 region has 14 residues. The V end lost 4 bases, the J end lost 1 base, and 10 bases lay between the germline ends. The CDR3 protein is CASSLWTGNTEAFF. The CDR3 bases are TGCGCCAGCAGCCTTTGGACGGGGAACACTGAAGCTTTCTTT.

CDR3 region: CASSLLGRGYEQYF. The CDR3 DNA reads TGTGCCAGCAGCTTGCTCGGCAGGGGTTACGAGCAGTACTTC. The chain links TRBV5-8 to TRBJ2-7, with a possible D match to TRBD1 (6 bases). In germline, CDR1 is SGHTS, CDR2 YDEGEE. V lost 1 base and J lost 4, with 12 bases in between. The CDR3 is 14 amino acids.

This sequence joins TRBV7-3 and TRBJ2-5, with D unresolved. CDR1 and CDR2 (germline): SGHTA, FQGTGA. The CDR3 is made up of 15 amino acids. Trimming removed 5 bases at V and 2 bases at J, with 15 bases between. The CDR3 sequence: CASSRSGQAQETQYF. In nucleotides, the CDR3 is TGTGCCAGCAGCCGGTCGGGTCAGGCTCAAGAGACCCAGTACTTC.

This clonotype was seen only a few times. The CDR3 spells CASSFSGTGLSYEQYF. CDR3 DNA sequence: TGCGCCAGCAGCTTCTCTGGGACAGGCCTCTCCTACGAGCAGTACTTC. The V gene is TRBV5-1, the J gene TRBJ2-7; 8 nucleotides align to TRBD1. J lost 0 bases, V lost 2 bases, and 7 bases had no gene match. The CDR3 covers 16 residues. CDR1 is SGHRS and CDR2 is YFSETQ in the germline V gene. Full variable domain (outside the CDR3, taken from reference TRBV5-1 and TRBJ2-7): KAGVTQTPRYLIKTRGQQVTLSCSPISGHRSVSWYQQTPGQGLQFLFEYFSETQRNKGNFPGRFSGRQFSNSRSEMNVSTLELGDSALYLCASSFSGTGLSYEQYFGPGTRLTVT.

The genes are TRBV5-1 and TRBJ1-1; D is possibly TRBD1 (6 bases). V lost 3 bases, J lost 0 bases, and 12 bases lay in between. The germline CDR1 and CDR2 sequences are SGHRS and YFSETQ. The CDR3 spans 15 residues. Here the CDR3 DNA reads TGCGCCAGCAGCTGGGGGACACGGATGAACACTGAAGCTTTCTTT. This gives the protein CASSWGTRMNTEAFF.

This clonotype has more than one count but fewer than ten. The chain recombines TRBV5-6 with TRBJ2-5, with a weak D call TRBD1 (5 bases). Trimming cost V 0 bases and J 4 bases, with 13 bases left between them. In germline, CDR1 is SGHDT, CDR2 YYEEEE. This CDR3 contains 15 residues. The CDR3 DNA follows: TGTGCCAGCAGCTTGGAGGCAGGGCGTACAGAGACCCAGTACTTC. It specifies CASSLEAGRTETQYF.

The gene calls are TRBV15 and TRBJ1-2; D is unresolved. Germline lookup yields CDR1 LNHNV and CDR2 YYDKDF (reference sequence). Trimming removed 3 bases from V and 8 bases from J, with 10 bases in between. The CDR3 length is 12 residues. CDR3 residues: CATSSGSLGYTF. The CDR3 nucleotides read TGTGCCACCAGCAGCGGGTCTCTAGGCTACACCTTC.

This clonotype was observed at least ten times. The chain couples TRBV4-3 to TRBJ1-6; perhaps TRBD1 as D (5 bases). In germline, CDR1 is LGHNA, CDR2 YSLEER. The V and J ends lost 1 base and 7 bases respectively, with 11 bases between them. This CDR3 spans 15 amino acids. In DNA form, the CDR3 reads TGCGCCAGCAGCCAAGTTCTGGGGCAGAATTCACCCCTCCACTTT. Translating it yields CASSQVLGQNSPLHF.

The CDR3 DNA follows: TGTGCCAGCAGCACCGGGGGACGGGGGCCCTCCTACAATGAGCAGTTCTTC. It yields the protein CASSTGGRGPSYNEQFF. The chain uses TRBV7-6 and TRBJ2-1; D could derive from TRBD1 or TRBD2 (6 bases each). CDR3 length: 17 residues. Trimming took off 5 bases at V and 0 bases at J, with 17 bases between the two ends. Germline lookup yields CDR1 SGHVS and CDR2 FNYEAQ.

This clonotype was counted only a few times. The J gene is TRBJ2-2, the V gene TRBV28; D may match TRBD1 or TRBD2 (5 bases each). V lost 6 bases to trimming and J lost 1 base, with 21 bases between them. The germline V gene has CDR1 MDHEN and CDR2 SYDVKM. The CDR3 is made up of 18 amino acids. The CDR3 DNA is TGTGCCAGCAGCTCCACTTCGTACGGGACGGAGAACACCGGGGAGCTGTTTTTT. Translating gives CASSSTSYGTENTGELFF.

V usage is TRBV5-6 and J usage is TRBJ2-1, with D possibly matching TRBD2 (6 bases). The CDR3 is 13 residues long. Trimming shortened V by 4 bases and J by 7 bases, and 12 bases separated the two germline ends. Germline V lookup: CDR1 SGHDT, CDR2 YYEEEE. The DNA for the CDR3 is TGTGCCAGCAGCCGAGGGACTTTGAATGAGCAGTTCTTC. Translated, it gives CASSRGTLNEQFF.

This clonotype was detected a few times. The rearrangement joins TRBV4-3 to TRBJ2-5; D not resolved. The CDR3 contains 14 residues. Germline V gene data show CDR1 as LGHNA and CDR2 as YSLEER. V lost 4 bases to trimming and J lost 2 bases, with 11 bases between them. The CDR3 loop is CASSRASLQETQYF. CDR3 bases: TGCGCCAGCAGCCGAGCGAGCCTGCAAGAGACCCAGTACTTC.

The chain has TRBV4-3 and TRBJ2-7; D unresolved. CDR3 length equals 15 residues. V was shortened by 4 bases and J by 0 bases, with 13 bases between the two germline ends. Germline values: CDR1 LGHNA, CDR2 YSLEER. The chain's CDR3 is CASSRFKDGSYEQYF. In nucleotides, the CDR3 is TGCGCCAGCAGCCGATTTAAGGACGGCTCCTACGAGCAGTACTTC.

This clonotype was counted between two and nine times. CDR3 region: CASSPLRGRALETQYF. The CDR3 DNA reads TGTGCCAGCAGCCCGCTGCGGGGGCGAGCATTAGAGACCCAGTACTTC. The rearrangement uses TRBV7-8 and TRBJ2-5; D may be TRBD2 (7 bases). V was cut by 5 bases and J by 4 bases, with 20 bases left in between. Germline V gene sequence: CDR1 SGHVS, CDR2 FQNEAQ. The CDR3 is made up of 16 amino acids.

V usage is TRBV10-3 and J usage is TRBJ2-7; D might be TRBD1 (5 bases). V was cut by 3 bases and J by 3 bases, with 9 bases left in between. This CDR3 is 13 amino acids long. The germline V gene has CDR1 ENHRY and CDR2 SYGVKD. CDR3 residues: CAISEETVYEQYV. The CDR3 DNA reads TGTGCCATCAGTGAAGAGACAGTCTACGAGCAGTACGTC.

There are a few counts of this clonotype. This chain connects TRBV18 to TRBJ2-1; possible D gene TRBD2, 6 bases. The germline V gene encodes CDR1 KGHSH and CDR2 LQKENI. CDR3 length equals 16 residues. Trimming left V 3 bases short and J 3 bases short, with 15 bases between. The CDR3 is CASSPRGTRIYNEQFF. CDR3 in DNA: TGTGCCAGCTCACCTCGGGGGACCCGTATCTACAATGAGCAGTTCTTC. Full variable domain (missing parts from reference TRBV18 and TRBJ2-1): NAGVMQNPRHLVRRRGQEARLRCSPMKGHSHVYWYRQLPEEGLKFMVYLQKENIIDESGMPKERFSAEFPKEGPSILRIQQVVRGDSAAYFCASSPRGTRIYNEQFFGPGTRLTVL.

This clonotype was counted between two and nine times. The chain links TRBV7-3 to TRBJ2-3, with 10 bases matching TRBD1. The germline V gene has CDR1 SGHTA and CDR2 FQGTGA. This CDR3 region has 15 residues. After removal of 2 bases from V and 3 bases from J, the junction contained 2 bases not matched to a gene. Written as DNA, the CDR3 is TGTGCCAGCAGCTTACGACAGGGGGCAACAGATACGCAGTATTTT. It codes for CASSLRQGATDTQYF.

This clonotype has a count of ten or more. The chain links TRBV20-1 to TRBJ1-2; D call uncertain. The V end lost 1 base, the J end lost 6 bases, and 9 bases lay between the germline ends. The germline gives CDR1 DFQATT, CDR2 SNEGSKA (reference sequence). The CDR3 has 12 residues. CDR3 sequence (DNA): TGCAGTGCTAGAGCGTTCAGCCATGGCTACACCTTC. Translation gives CSARAFSHGYTF.

This chain connects TRBV4-1 to TRBJ1-2, with 8 bases aligning to TRBD1. The CDR3 runs to 16 residues. The trim removed 1 base at V and 1 base at J, leaving 5 bases unmatched. Germline V gene data show CDR1 as MGHRA and CDR2 as YSYEKL. CDR3 in amino acids: CASSQVQDRVNYGYTF. The CDR3, as DNA: TGCGCCAGCAGCCAAGTTCAGGACAGGGTTAACTATGGCTACACCTTC.

V and J are TRBV12-3 or TRBV12-4 and TRBJ2-3, with a possible D match to TRBD2 (6 bases). This CDR3 is built from 15 residues. With 4 bases removed from V and 6 bases from J, the gap between germline ends came to 17 bases. The CDR3 loop reads CASSSAIAARDTQYF. CDR3 nucleotide sequence: TGTGCCAGCAGTTCCGCCATAGCGGCTAGGGATACGCAGTATTTT.

The CDR3 bases are TGCGCCAGCAGCCAAGCCATGATGGAAGCGGGGGAATGGTCCTACGAGCAGTACGTC. As protein: CASSQAMMEAGEWSYEQYV. The V and J genes are TRBV4-3 and TRBJ2-7; 8 positions match TRBD2. Germline V gene lookup returns CDR1 LGHNA and CDR2 YSLEER. The CDR3 sequence is 19 residues long. J gave up 1 base and V 1 base, and 15 bases lay outside the gene matches.

This sequence joins TRBV27 and TRBJ1-5; 10 nucleotides line up with TRBD1. CDR1 is MNHEY and CDR2 is SMNVEV in the germline V gene (reference sequence). V shed 6 bases and J 3 bases; nucleotides not matched to a gene: 5. The CDR3 has 15 residues. The CDR3 DNA follows: TGTGCCAGCAGCGTTGGGACAGGGGTCAATCAGCCCCAGCATTTT. Protein: CASSVGTGVNQPQHF.

The chain combines TRBV5-1 with TRBJ1-1; TRBD1 matches 7 bases. The CDR3 length is 12 residues. With 4 bases clipped from V and 5 bases from J, the junction kept 2 bases outside the gene matches. Germline-derived CDR1 and CDR2 are SGHRS and YFSETQ. CDR3 bases: TGCGCCAGCAGCAGGGGACAGACTGAAGCTTTCTTT. Its translation: CASSRGQTEAFF.